The sample holds many counts of the clone carrying this T cell receptor (beta chain). The target antigen is unknown. The sample is drawn from a study of human T cells and chemical hapten exposure. Study-wide results and limits: The immune response of these alopecia patients might not match healthy individuals'.

The library labeled individual cDNA molecules by adding unique molecular identifiers to them. MiXCR, applied by TCRdb to the RACE reads, yields one record per CDR3 protein. This repertoire shows some 43,000 distinct CDR3 sequences, about 4% found once; its top ten account for more than 25%. Germline CDR1 MNHEY, CDR2 SVGEGT. Deletions cut 6 bases from V and 5 bases from J, with 20 bases between. This CDR3 has 16 residues. Described time point: patch test 1, 2 weeks after DPC sensitization. Treatment meaning: therapeutic diphenylcyclopropenone sensitization with weekly scalp DPC. Extraction of total RNA was performed on unfractionated whole blood. Each patch test followed a blood draw. People who gave samples had alopecia, were 18 to 70 years old, and were suitable for DPC.

Here the sequenced sample was whole blood, taken in connection with sensitization to the hapten diphenylcyclopropenone (DPC). The chain recombines TRBV6-2 or TRBV6-3 with TRBJ1-5; D is possibly TRBD1 (5 bases). The clonotype comes from a man aged 45-60 years with alopecia areata. Some clones in this sample may be carry-over from other donors' samples. The DNA of the CDR3 is TGTGCCAGCAGAGGGCCGGGACGGCGAGACGATCAGCCCCAGCATTTT. It is translated as CASRGPGRRDDQPQHF.